The rows below give T cell receptor beta chains drawn from one sample of a study of blood T cells in healthy people across ages. In TCRdb, the 5' RACE reads were re-called with MiXCR into one record per CDR3 protein. The repertoire holds over a million distinct CDR3 sequences, with roughly 43% as singletons. Sequencing was carried out using blood. These receptors all stem from a woman aged 18-30 years in good health. Both conserved end residues are part of each CDR3. The D gene is left open where the match is weak. Expanded clones are given a class, and other clones once, few, many or no size at all.

J gene,D gene,V gene,clone size,CDR3 DNA,CDR3 protein
TRBJ2-5,TRBD2,TRBV9,.,TGTGCCAGCAGCGCCCCCCGGGGGGGAAGTCAAGAGACCCAGTACTTC,CASSAPRGGSQETQYF
TRBJ1-1,TRBD1,TRBV11-2,.,TGTGCCAGCAGCTTTTGGGCCCGGGACAGGATGAACACTGAAGCTTTCTTT,CASSFWARDRMNTEAFF
TRBJ1-4,TRBD1,TRBV20-1,few,TGCAGTGCTAGTCAGGGGGCGCGGGAAAAACTGTTTTTT,CSASQGAREKLFF
TRBJ1-2,TRBD1,TRBV9,.,TGTGCCAGCAGCCCCTGCAGGACAGGGTGGGACTACACCTTC,CASSPCRTGWDYTF
TRBJ2-3,.,TRBV4-3,.,TGCGCCAGCAGCCACCCTGGGATCCAGTCCCTGTATTTT,CASSHPGIQSLYF
TRBJ2-3,.,TRBV5-1,.,TGCGCCAGCAGCTTGGCCGTGGCTAGCACAGATACGCAGTATTTT,CASSLAVASTDTQYF
TRBJ2-5,TRBD1,TRBV12-5,few,TGTGCTAGTGGTTTGTTGGGACAGGGAAAAGAGACCCAGTACTTC,CASGLLGQGKETQYF
TRBJ2-1,.,TRBV20-1,.,TGCAGTGCTAGGGCTGGGCACAATGAGCAGTTCTTC,CSARAGHNEQFF
TRBJ2-1,TRBD2,TRBV5-1,.,TGCGCCAGCAGCTACGGGACTAGCGGGACTAATGAGCAGTTCTTC,CASSYGTSGTNEQFF
TRBJ1-2,.,TRBV2,.,TGTGCCAGCAGCCGGTTGCAGGGTTACAATAACTATGGCTACACCTTC,CASSRLQGYNNYGYTF
TRBJ1-2,TRBD1,TRBV4-1,.,TGCGCCAGCAGCCCGGGACAGGACTACTATGACTACACCTTC,CASSPGQDYYDYTF
TRBJ2-5,.,TRBV30,few,TGTGCCTGGAGCGGCAGGGCTCAAGAGACCCAGTACTTC,CAWSGRAQETQYF
TRBJ2-7,.,TRBV6-1,.,TGTGCCAGCAGTATCGGAGGTTCGGGCGAGCAGTACTTC,CASSIGGSGEQYF
TRBJ2-7,TRBD1,TRBV4-1,few,TGCGCCAGCAGCCAAACTTGGACAGGACCCTACGAGCAGTACTTC,CASSQTWTGPYEQYF
TRBJ2-7,TRBD1,TRBV7-9,few,TGTGCCAGCAGCTTAGGACAGGGGGGATGGTACGAGCAGTACTTC,CASSLGQGGWYEQYF
TRBJ2-4,TRBD1,TRBV13,.,TGTGCCAGCAGCAACAGGGGAAACATTCAGTACTTC,CASSNRGNIQYF
TRBJ2-7,TRBD1,TRBV12-3/TRBV12-4,many,TGTGCCAGCAGTTTGCGGACAGGCTACGAGCAGTACTTC,CASSLRTGYEQYF
TRBJ2-3,.,TRBV20-1,few,TGCAGTGCTAGTTGGGGAGATACGCAGTATTTT,CSASWGDTQYF
TRBJ1-6,TRBD1,TRBV20-1,.,TGCAGTGTACGAGACAGGGGAAATTCACCCCTCCACTTT,CSVRDRGNSPLHF
TRBJ2-5,.,TRBV20-1,.,TGCAGTGCTCTTGCTACCGGCAATGAGCAGTACTTC,CSALATGNEQYF
TRBJ2-3,.,TRBV9,few,TGTGCCAGCAGCGTAGTTGGGTCTAGCACAGATACGCAGTATTTT,CASSVVGSSTDTQYF
TRBJ1-2,.,TRBV3-1,.,TGTGCCAGCAGCCAAGGCGTACCGGTGGGTGGCTACACCTTC,CASSQGVPVGGYTF
TRBJ2-7,.,TRBV2,few,TGTGCCAGCAGCGAGGTGGACGAGCAGTACTTC,CASSEVDEQYF
TRBJ2-3,.,TRBV30,.,TGTGCCTGGAGGGGAAACACAGATACGCAGTATTTT,CAWRGNTDTQYF
TRBJ2-3,TRBD1,TRBV5-1,.,TGCGCCAGCAGCATAGGGACAGGCCCGGGGGCGCAGTATTTT,CASSIGTGPGAQYF
TRBJ1-2,.,TRBV10-3,many,TGTGCCATCAAAGAGGGGCGGGAGTATGGCTACACCTTC,CAIKEGREYGYTF